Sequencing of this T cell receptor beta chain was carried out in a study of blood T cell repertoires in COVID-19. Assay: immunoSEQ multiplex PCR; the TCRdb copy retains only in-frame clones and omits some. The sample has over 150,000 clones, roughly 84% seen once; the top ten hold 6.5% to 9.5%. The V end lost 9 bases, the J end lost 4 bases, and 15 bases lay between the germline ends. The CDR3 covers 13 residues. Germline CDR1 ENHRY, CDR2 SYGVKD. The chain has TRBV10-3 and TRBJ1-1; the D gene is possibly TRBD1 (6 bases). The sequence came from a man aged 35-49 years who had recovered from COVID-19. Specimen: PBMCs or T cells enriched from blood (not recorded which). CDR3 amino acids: CAMQTARGTEAFF. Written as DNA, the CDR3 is TGTGCCATGCAGACGGCCAGGGGCACTGAAGCTTTCTTT.